These 31 T cell receptor beta chains share one sample of origin, sequenced in a study of beta chain features in type 1 diabetes. Study observations and caveats: Shortening that was moderate but significant affected the TCRB CDR3s of Type 1 diabetes patients in all four CD4+ subsets.

These TCRs are of unknown antigen specificity. Expressed TCRB transcripts were sequenced because the isolated RNA had all been reverse transcribed beforehand. Clones were sequenced by immunoSEQ multiplex PCR, and TCRdb holds only the in-frame ones, with some missing. The table records 310,000 or so clones, around 9.3% of them present only once. Sequenced input: central memory CD4+ T cells from blood. The receptors here all came from a man aged 30 to 39 with type 1 diabetes.

This clone turned up a few times. The J gene is TRBJ2-4, the V gene TRBV2, with D possibly TRBD2 on 6 matching bases. CDR3 length: 15 amino acids. Trimming removed 4 bases from V and 6 bases from J, with 16 bases in between. Per the germline V gene, CDR1 is SNHLY and CDR2 is FYNNEI. DNA for the CDR3: TGTGCCAGCAGTGGTCGGAGGGGTGCGGGAAACATTCAGTACTTC. Protein product: CASSGRRGAGNIQYF.

The chain joins TRBV6-6 to TRBJ2-7, with D perhaps being TRBD1 or TRBD2 (5 bases each). Between the trimmed V and J ends, which lost 5 bases and 2 bases, there was a span of 13 bases. CDR1 is MNHNY, CDR2 SVGAGI, per germline (reference sequence). The CDR3 has 14 amino acids. Here the CDR3 reads CASSSRDGTYEQYF. The DNA of the CDR3 is TGTGCCAGCAGTAGCCGGGACGGAACCTACGAGCAGTACTTC.

The rearrangement uses TRBV11-2 and TRBJ2-5; D not resolved. The CDR3 is 13 amino acids. The V end lost 0 bases, the J end lost 5 bases, and 7 bases lay between the germline ends. CDR1 and CDR2 (germline): SGHAT, FQNNGV. CDR3 residues: CASSLDWLETQYF. DNA of the CDR3: TGTGCCAGCAGCTTAGACTGGTTGGAGACCCAGTACTTC.

The CDR3 nucleotides are TGTGCCAGCAGTCCCTACAAGTCTGAGACAGCTCCCCAGCATTTT. Its translation is CASSPYKSETAPQHF. This chain connects TRBV27 to TRBJ1-5; D perhaps matches TRBD1 (5 bases). V lost 5 bases and J lost 10, with 21 bases in between. CDR1 MNHEY and CDR2 SMNVEV come from the germline V gene (reference sequence). This CDR3 has 15 amino acids.

Of note for this clone: The sample has other DNA sequences that encode this CDR3 too. The V and J genes are TRBV5-1 and TRBJ2-3; D is unresolved. The germline gives CDR1 SGHRS, CDR2 YFSETQ. Deletions cut 0 bases from V and 3 bases from J, with 8 bases between. The CDR3 totals 14 residues. CDR3 sequence (DNA): TGCGCCAGCAGCTTGGGTTCGCGTACAGATACGCAGTATTTT. This gives the protein CASSLGSRTDTQYF. Full variable domain (missing parts from reference TRBV5-1 and TRBJ2-3): KAGVTQTPRYLIKTRGQQVTLSCSPISGHRSVSWYQQTPGQGLQFLFEYFSETQRNKGNFPGRFSGRQFSNSRSEMNVSTLELGDSALYLCASSLGSRTDTQYFGPGTRLTVL.

This clone was picked up a small number of times. The J gene is TRBJ2-5, the V gene TRBV6-6; D is undetermined. The CDR3 sequence is 14 residues long. V lost 6 bases, J lost 4 bases, and 15 bases lay in between. Germline assignment: CDR1 MNHNY and CDR2 SVGAGI (reference sequence). The CDR3 loop reads CASSLTTAAETQYF. The CDR3 DNA is TGTGCCAGCAGCCTGACAACGGCAGCAGAGACCCAGTACTTC.

This chain uses TRBV28 with TRBJ2-1; 11 bases fit TRBD2. Germline V CDR1 and CDR2: MDHEN, SYDVKM. Trimming took 3 bases from V and 7 from J; bases not matched to a gene: 8. The CDR3 is 16 amino acids. Here the CDR3 DNA reads TGTGCCAGCAGTTTGCTAGCGGGGGGAGGTAGAAATGAGCAGTTCTTC. Encoded protein: CASSLLAGGGRNEQFF.

This sequence joins TRBV28 and TRBJ1-5; the D gene is possibly TRBD1 (5 bases). Germline CDR1 and CDR2: MDHEN and SYDVKM. V lost 6 bases to trimming and J lost 6 bases, with 15 bases between them. The CDR3 has 14 residues. CDR3 in DNA: TGTGCCAGCAGCGAATGGGGCAGGGTTCAGCCCCAGCATTTT. This codes for CASSEWGRVQPQHF.

V and J are TRBV2 and TRBJ1-2; maybe TRBD1 (6 bases). V was shortened by 5 bases and J by 4 bases, with 20 bases between the two germline ends. This CDR3 is built from 16 residues. From germline, CDR1 is SNHLY and CDR2 FYNNEI. The CDR3 nucleotides read TGTGCCAGCAGTAGTGTGGGGGCAGCTGGGGCCTATGGCTACACCTTC. Translation gives CASSSVGAAGAYGYTF.

The chain is built from TRBV2 and TRBJ2-4; D is undetermined. This CDR3 has 13 amino acids. Trimming took 2 bases from V and 4 from J, leaving 6 bases between them. Germline V lookup: CDR1 SNHLY, CDR2 FYNNEI. The CDR3 loop reads CASSESPKNIQYF. In DNA, the CDR3 is TGTGCCAGCAGTGAATCGCCAAAAAACATTCAGTACTTC.

This clone was detected a few times. This chain joins TRBV28 and TRBJ2-7, with D possibly being TRBD2 (6 bases). Trimming cost V 6 bases and J 7 bases, with 13 bases left between them. The CDR3 is 12 residues long. Germline values: CDR1 MDHEN, CDR2 SYDVKM. CDR3 loop: CASSAGRREQYF. CDR3 nucleotide sequence: TGTGCCAGCAGCGCGGGGAGGAGGGAGCAGTACTTC.

In this sample, this clone turned up many times. V usage is TRBV10-3 and J usage is TRBJ1-1; the D is unclear. CDR1 and CDR2 from the germline V gene are ENHRY and SYGVKD. V was trimmed by 2 bases and J by 5 bases, leaving 12 bases between them. This CDR3 spans 14 amino acids. The CDR3 is CAISETRDSTEAFF. DNA of the CDR3: TGTGCCATCAGTGAGACAAGGGATTCGACTGAAGCTTTCTTT.

The J gene is TRBJ2-6, the V gene TRBV27; weak D call: TRBD1 (6 bases). Germline CDR1 MNHEY, CDR2 SMNVEV (reference sequence). V lost 5 bases, J lost 4 bases, and 9 bases lay in between. The CDR3 has 14 amino acids. In DNA form, the CDR3 reads TGTGCCAGCAGTCCAGGGGTCGGGGCCAACGTCCTGACTTTC. Encoded protein: CASSPGVGANVLTF.

This clone has a handful of counts. The chain employs TRBV28 and TRBJ2-3, with D perhaps being TRBD1 or TRBD2 (6 bases each). The V and J ends lost 7 bases and 6 bases respectively, with 17 bases between them. This CDR3 contains 14 residues. In germline, CDR1 is MDHEN, CDR2 SYDVKM. The CDR3 spells CASTRVGGSDTQYF. DNA for the CDR3: TGTGCCAGCACCCGGGTGGGGGGCTCTGATACGCAGTATTTT.

This clone was seen many times. The chain employs TRBV7-2 and TRBJ2-1; the D gene is possibly TRBD2 (6 bases). CDR1 and CDR2 from the germline V gene are SGHTA and FQGNSA. Between the trimmed V and J ends, which lost 5 bases and 6 bases, there was a span of 8 bases. The CDR3 is made up of 12 amino acids. CDR3 protein: CASSGRSNEQFF. The CDR3 DNA reads as TGTGCCAGCAGCGGGAGGTCCAATGAGCAGTTCTTC. Variable domain in full (rest from reference TRBV7-2 and TRBJ2-1): GAGVSQSPSNKVTEKGKDVELRCDPISGHTALYWYRQSLGQGLEFLIYFQGNSAPDKSGLPSDRFSAERTGGSVSTLTIQRTQQEDSAVYLCASSGRSNEQFFGPGTRLTVL.

This clone was seen only a few times. The chain couples TRBV7-9 to TRBJ1-1; tentative D call: TRBD1 (5 bases). The CDR3 length is 14 residues. V lost 4 bases and J 1 base, leaving 10 bases between the germline ends. CDR1 SEHNR and CDR2 FQNEAQ come from the germline V gene (reference sequence). CDR3 sequence reads: CASSSGYQNTEAFF. As DNA, the CDR3 is TGTGCCAGCAGCTCAGGGTACCAGAACACTGAAGCTTTCTTT.

V usage is TRBV27 and J usage is TRBJ1-6, with TRBD1 identical over 7 bases. The V segment lost 7 bases and the J segment 7 bases; nucleotides outside the gene matches: 7. Looked up from germline, CDR1 is MNHEY and CDR2 is SMNVEV (reference sequence). CDR3 length: 14 residues. CDR3 sequence: CASTSDRANSPLHF. The DNA for the CDR3 is TGTGCCAGCACCTCCGACAGGGCGAATTCACCCCTCCACTTT.

This clone was seen a handful of times. This chain links TRBV27 with TRBJ2-5, with 7 positions matching TRBD1. Trimming removed 4 bases from V and 2 bases from J; junction bases left unmatched: 4. Looked up from germline, CDR1 is MNHEY and CDR2 is SMNVEV (reference sequence). The CDR3 spans 14 residues. For the CDR3, the DNA is TGTGCCAGCAGTTCGGGGACAGTTCAAGAGACCCAGTACTTC. Amino acids: CASSSGTVQETQYF.

This clone was counted a few times. The chain has TRBV7-2 and TRBJ2-5; tentative D call: TRBD1 (6 bases). The germline V gene encodes CDR1 SGHTA and CDR2 FQGNSA. This CDR3 spans 14 amino acids. The V and J ends lost 3 bases and 0 bases respectively, with 8 bases between them. CDR3 sequence: CASSFRDNQETQYF. The CDR3 DNA reads as TGTGCCAGCAGCTTCCGGGACAACCAAGAGACCCAGTACTTC.

This clone was observed a handful of times. The chain is built from TRBV7-9 and TRBJ2-7; 9 nucleotides align to TRBD1. CDR1 and CDR2 from the germline V gene are SEHNR and FQNEAQ (reference sequence). V shed 4 bases and J 4 bases; nucleotides not matched to a gene: 8. The CDR3 has 15 residues. The CDR3 protein is CASSSRDRGKYEQYF. In DNA form, the CDR3 reads TGTGCCAGCAGCTCAAGAGACAGGGGGAAGTACGAGCAGTACTTC. Supplemented by reference TRBV7-9 and TRBJ2-7, the full variable domain reads DTGVSQNPRHKITKRGQNVTFRCDPISEHNRLYWYRQTLGQGPEFLTYFQNEAQLEKSRLLSDRFSAERPKGSFSTLEIQRTEQGDSAMYLCASSSRDRGKYEQYFGPGTRLTVT.

V is TRBV14 and J is TRBJ1-4; D call uncertain. The CDR3 has 15 amino acids. Trimming cost V 5 bases and J 1 base, with 11 bases left between them. Germline V lookup: CDR1 SGHDN, CDR2 FVKESK. CDR3 DNA sequence: TGTGCCAGCAGCTCTGTTGAAGGAACTAATGAAAAACTGTTTTTT. This sequence encodes CASSSVEGTNEKLFF.

A few counts support this clone. A read error may produce the germline difference seen at one junction end. The chain uses TRBV10-3 and TRBJ1-1; TRBD1 matches at 11 bases. Per the germline V gene, CDR1 is ENHRY and CDR2 is SYGVKD. The CDR3 is made up of 15 amino acids. CDR3 coding DNA: TGTGCCAGCAGTTCCCCGGGACAGGGGGTCCCTGAAGCTTTCTTT. Its translation: CASSSPGQGVPEAFF.

The chain combines TRBV6-5 with TRBJ1-5; no clear D. There are 14 residues in the CDR3. Looked up from germline, CDR1 is MNHEY and CDR2 is SVGAGI. V was clipped by 2 bases and J by 3 bases, with 8 bases between them. The CDR3 protein is CASSYIQINQPQHF. CDR3 DNA: TGTGCCAGCAGTTACATACAGATCAATCAGCCCCAGCATTTT.

The chain is built from TRBV4-3 and TRBJ1-1; D is unclear. V lost 3 bases and J lost 0, with 20 bases in between. Germline V lookup: CDR1 LGHNA, CDR2 YSLEER. The CDR3 is made up of 18 amino acids. The CDR3 loop is CASSHGRPETHMNTEAFF. The CDR3 region has the DNA TGCGCCAGCAGCCACGGACGCCCGGAAACTCACATGAACACTGAAGCTTTCTTT.

V gene TRBV5-1 combines with J gene TRBJ2-2, with TRBD1 matching 10 bases. Germline CDR1 SGHRS, CDR2 YFSETQ. Losses at the gene ends were 0 bases for V and 4 bases for J; bases not matched to a gene: 12. CDR3 length: 19 residues. CDR3 nucleotides: TGCGCCAGCAGCTTGGATGGACAGGGGGTCCCATCGGGCACCGGGGAGCTGTTTTTT. Encoded protein: CASSLDGQGVPSGTGELFF.

The chain links TRBV7-9 to TRBJ2-3; 12 bases align to TRBD1. This CDR3 region has 15 residues. Germline CDR1 is SEHNR and CDR2 is FQNEAQ (reference sequence). Losses at the gene ends were 5 bases for V and 4 bases for J; bases not matched to a gene: 4. The CDR3 DNA is TGTGCCAGCAGCCGGGGACAGGGGGCAGCAGATACGCAGTATTTT. Its protein is CASSRGQGAADTQYF.

This clone turned up a few times. The sample has other DNA sequences that encode this CDR3 too. The chain employs TRBV5-6 and TRBJ1-1; 9 positions agree with TRBD1. Germline loops: CDR1 SGHDT, CDR2 YYEEEE. The CDR3 runs 14 residues. J was trimmed by 4 bases and V by 4 bases; bases with no gene match: 5. CDR3 nucleotide sequence: TGTGCCAGCAGCCCGGGACAGGGTGGCACTGAAGCTTTCTTT. It is translated as CASSPGQGGTEAFF. Using reference TRBV5-6 and TRBJ1-1 for the parts outside the CDR3, the full variable domain is DAGVTQSPTHLIKTRGQQVTLRCSPKSGHDTVSWYQQALGQGPQFIFQYYEEEERQRGNFPDRFSGHQFPNYSSELNVNALLLGDSALYLCASSPGQGGTEAFFGQGTRLTVV.

The gene calls are TRBV18 and TRBJ2-3; no reliable D call. Germline V gene lookup returns CDR1 KGHSH and CDR2 LQKENI. V was trimmed by 2 bases and J by 2 bases, leaving 14 bases between them. The CDR3 is made up of 16 amino acids. The CDR3 nucleotides read TGTGCCAGCTCACCAGAGTCGGGCCCGATCACAGATACGCAGTATTTT. Protein sequence: CASSPESGPITDTQYF.

This clone was seen repeatedly, ten times or more. Here the CDR3 DNA reads TGTGCCAGCAGCTTGAACACCGGGGAGCTGTTTTTT. This sequence encodes CASSLNTGELFF. This chain connects TRBV5-6 to TRBJ2-2, with D unclear. This CDR3 comprises 12 residues. CDR1 SGHDT and CDR2 YYEEEE come from the germline V gene. Trimming took off 1 base at V and 2 bases at J, with 0 bases between the two ends.

This clone has more than one count but fewer than ten. The V and J genes are TRBV11-3 and TRBJ2-3; D could derive from TRBD1 or TRBD2 (6 bases each). This CDR3 region has 14 residues. CDR1 and CDR2 from the germline V gene are SGHNT and YENEEA. Between the trimmed V and J ends, which lost 4 bases and 2 bases, there was a span of 10 bases. The CDR3 bases are TGTGCCAGCAGCTCCGGGGGCGCCACAGATACGCAGTATTTT. This encodes CASSSGGATDTQYF.

In this sample, this clone turned up a few times. The rearrangement links TRBV5-1 to TRBJ1-3, with unresolved D. The germline gives CDR1 SGHRS, CDR2 YFSETQ. V gave up 4 bases and J gave up 0 bases, with 8 bases separating them. The CDR3 has 14 residues. CDR3 sequence reads: CASSLGSSGNTIYF. The CDR3 region has the DNA TGCGCCAGCAGCCTGGGGAGCTCTGGAAACACCATATATTTT. Full variable domain (missing parts from reference TRBV5-1 and TRBJ1-3): KAGVTQTPRYLIKTRGQQVTLSCSPISGHRSVSWYQQTPGQGLQFLFEYFSETQRNKGNFPGRFSGRQFSNSRSEMNVSTLELGDSALYLCASSLGSSGNTIYFGEGSWLTVV.